Listed below are T cell receptor beta chains from one sample, sequenced in a study of blood T cell repertoires in COVID-19. Measured with immunoSEQ multiplex PCR; TCRdb has only the in-frame clones, and not every one. This sample has around 130,000 clones; about 87% occur once, and the top ten carry over 5%. Material for sequencing was peripheral blood. The receptor set was obtained from a human donor in a cohort sampled during active COVID-19. CDR3s include the opening cysteine and the closing phenylalanine or tryptophan. The order of the fields is V gene, D gene, clone size, J gene, CDR3 DNA, CDR3 protein. The D gene is left open where the match is weak. Clone size, where shown, is once, few, many, or a class for clones that have expanded.

v_call: TRBV15; d_call: TRBD1; clone_size: .; j_call: TRBJ1-2; cdr3_nt: TGTGCCACCAGCAGAGGGGACAGGAACTATGGCTACACCTTC; cdr3_aa: CATSRGDRNYGYTF
v_call: TRBV29-1; d_call: TRBD1; clone_size: .; j_call: TRBJ2-3; cdr3_nt: TGCAGCGTCAAACAGGGGGGCACAGATACGCAGTATTTT; cdr3_aa: CSVKQGGTDTQYF
v_call: TRBV5-1; d_call: .; clone_size: .; j_call: TRBJ2-1; cdr3_nt: TGCGCCAGCAGCCCTAGGGAGCGGGTGCAGTTCTTC; cdr3_aa: CASSPRERVQFF
v_call: TRBV5-5; d_call: .; clone_size: .; j_call: TRBJ1-4; cdr3_nt: TGTGCCAGCAGCCCCGATGAAAAACTGTTTTTT; cdr3_aa: CASSPDEKLFF
v_call: TRBV6-6; d_call: TRBD1; clone_size: .; j_call: TRBJ1-1; cdr3_nt: TGTGCCAGCAGGACGGGACAGGGAGTGGAAGCTTTCTTT; cdr3_aa: CASRTGQGVEAFF
v_call: TRBV28; d_call: TRBD2; clone_size: once; j_call: TRBJ2-7; cdr3_nt: TGTGCCAGCAGTCCCGGGACTAGCGGGCAGGTGCGGCAGTACTTC; cdr3_aa: CASSPGTSGQVRQYF
v_call: TRBV6-5; d_call: .; clone_size: .; j_call: TRBJ1-2; cdr3_nt: TGTGCCAGCAGTTACTCCTCGGGGAGGATCAATGGCTACACCTTC; cdr3_aa: CASSYSSGRINGYTF
v_call: TRBV6-5; d_call: .; clone_size: .; j_call: TRBJ2-2; cdr3_nt: TGTGCCAGCAGTCGAAGCTATATACACACCGGGGAGCTGTTTTTT; cdr3_aa: CASSRSYIHTGELFF
v_call: TRBV5-4; d_call: .; clone_size: .; j_call: TRBJ2-7; cdr3_nt: TGTGCCAGCAGCTTGGAAGCTAGCGCGGGGTACGAGCAGTACTTC; cdr3_aa: CASSLEASAGYEQYF
v_call: TRBV19; d_call: TRBD1; clone_size: .; j_call: TRBJ1-2; cdr3_nt: TGTGCCAGTAGTCTATCAACAGGGGGCCCTAACTATGGCTACACCTTC; cdr3_aa: CASSLSTGGPNYGYTF
v_call: TRBV19; d_call: .; clone_size: .; j_call: TRBJ1-5; cdr3_nt: TGTGCCAGTAGTACGGCGGAGGGCAATCAGCCCCAGCATTTT; cdr3_aa: CASSTAEGNQPQHF
v_call: TRBV5-4; d_call: .; clone_size: .; j_call: TRBJ1-1; cdr3_nt: TGTGCCAGCAGCTTGGTAGGCGGGAACACTGAAGCTTTCTTT; cdr3_aa: CASSLVGGNTEAFF
v_call: TRBV6-5; d_call: .; clone_size: .; j_call: TRBJ1-1; cdr3_nt: TGTGCCAGCTCCAAGGAGGTGACTGAAGCTTTCTTT; cdr3_aa: CASSKEVTEAFF
v_call: TRBV11-2; d_call: TRBD2; clone_size: .; j_call: TRBJ2-7; cdr3_nt: TGTGCCAGCAGTCCGGGACGGGGGGGACTAGCCGCCTGGGAGCAGTACTTC; cdr3_aa: CASSPGRGGLAAWEQYF
v_call: TRBV19; d_call: TRBD2; clone_size: .; j_call: TRBJ2-7; cdr3_nt: TGTGCCAGTAGTATGGCTAGCGGGCGAATAAACGAGCAGTACTTC; cdr3_aa: CASSMASGRINEQYF